This record concerns one T cell receptor beta chain sequence. What it binds is not known. From germline, CDR1 is SEHNR and CDR2 FQNEAQ (reference sequence). With V trimmed by 5 bases and J by 1 base, 2 bases remained unmatched. The CDR3 contains 14 residues. This entry comes from a study of T cell repertoires in cytomegalovirus infection. Whole-study results and caveats: The ex vivo response showed dominance by HLA-C-restricted CMV-specific TCR beta clonotypes. Summed frequency of public TCR beta families distinguished CMV carriers with the relevant HLA.

TCRdb independently ran MiXCR on the reads; one entry per CDR3 protein. Among a few hundred thousand distinct CDR3 sequences listed, almost 30% were seen once. The sequence was obtained from a human donor in good health (CMV status not recorded). Some clones in this sample may be carry-over from other donors' samples. The genes are TRBV7-9 and TRBJ2-5; 9 bases fit TRBD1. This material consisted of cultured PBMCs, taken from culture after CMV antigen stimulation. The CDR3 loop reads CASSGDRAQETQYF. The CDR3 region has the DNA TGTGCCAGCAGCGGGGACAGGGCCCAAGAGACCCAGTACTTC.